The sequence of this T cell receptor beta chain was determined in a study of early T cells in non-severe SARS-CoV-2 infection. Study details: Bulk RNA from unsorted whole blood was sequenced; chains were unpaired.

This clonotype was picked up a small number of times. TCRdb ran MiXCR on the 5' RACE reads and lists one entry per CDR3 protein. The sample shows about 90,000 distinct CDR3 sequences, approximately 12% of them seen only once. The sample here was whole blood, taken at baseline. The TCR originated in an adult who was a healthcare worker with PCR-confirmed SARS-CoV-2 infection or an uninfected control (not recorded which).

The CDR3 nucleotides read TGTGCCAGCAGCCTTTATGGCGGATGGACCAGTCGTCACTCCTACAATGAGCAGTTCTTC. It encodes CASSLYGGWTSRHSYNEQFF. V is TRBV14 and J is TRBJ2-1; D unresolved. Deletions cut 4 bases from V and 0 bases from J, with 25 bases between. The length of the CDR3 is 20 residues. The germline gives CDR1 SGHDN, CDR2 FVKESK.